This TCR beta chain was observed in a study of cytomegalovirus exposure and HLA in healthy donors. Points from the study as a whole: The finding came from a later analysis; first-cohort TCR clusters tended to co-occur in the 130 or so validation repertoires. Among TCR sequences, most were rare, though some public TCRs appeared in many donors. It was confirmed in vitro that three of the CMV-associated chains were specific for CMV antigens. Reports described diagnosis of cytomegalovirus status by the classifier as highly specific and sensitive.

Using immunoSEQ multiplex PCR, the repertoire was profiled, and TCRdb retains in-frame clones only, with some absent. The sample gives 71,000 or so clones, approximately 94% of which show up once; around 1.5% is in the top ten. Germline CDR1 reads LNHDA; CDR2 reads SQIVND (reference sequence). The CDR3 spans 16 residues. Trimming stripped 3 bases from V and 2 bases from J, with 16 bases between. As concerns this clone: No antigen is known for it.

The V gene is TRBV19, the J gene TRBJ1-2; D is ambiguous. The material sequenced was PBMCs. This TCR was recovered from a man aged 18 to 35 in good health and CMV-seropositive. As DNA, the CDR3 is TGTGCCAGTAGTATCTCCCGGAGCCCTAAAAACTATGGCTACACCTTC. Its protein product is CASSISRSPKNYGYTF.